The 26 T cell receptor beta chains below all came from one sample that was sequenced in a study of shared clonotypes between healthy human individuals. Clones were read by immunoSEQ multiplex PCR, and TCRdb kept only the in-frame ones, dropping some. Among roughly 2.5 million clones listed, around nine tenths were seen once. Specimen: naive CD4+ T cells sorted from blood. Subset specified: CD45RA+ positively selected. These receptors were obtained from a man aged 18 to 29 in good health.

V usage is TRBV5-1 and J usage is TRBJ2-1; D perhaps matches TRBD2 (5 bases). Trimming left V 5 bases short and J 3 bases short, with 9 bases between. The germline gives CDR1 SGHRS, CDR2 YFSETQ. CDR3 size: 13 residues. CDR3 DNA: TGCGCCAGCAGTGATGAGGGCTACAATGAGCAGTTCTTC. Translated, it gives CASSDEGYNEQFF.

The V call is TRBV18, the J call TRBJ2-1; D possibly corresponds to TRBD1 (6 bases). This CDR3 contains 13 residues. The ends were cut back, 3 bases at V and 9 bases at J, with 12 bases in the middle. Germline V gene data show CDR1 as KGHSH and CDR2 as LQKENI. The CDR3 reads CASSPTGRTEQFF. CDR3 DNA: TGTGCCAGCTCACCGACAGGCCGTACTGAGCAGTTCTTC.

This clone was recorded once. The CDR3 protein is CASSVAGLANLGGWKDEQFF. The CDR3 DNA reads TGTGCCAGCAGCGTAGCAGGACTAGCGAACCTGGGGGGTTGGAAGGATGAGCAGTTCTTC. The V call is TRBV9, the J call TRBJ2-1; 9 nucleotides agree with TRBD2. CDR1 is SGDLS and CDR2 is YYNGEE in the germline V gene. The length of the CDR3 is 20 residues. The trim removed 0 bases at V and 8 bases at J, leaving 21 bases unmatched.

V gene TRBV27 combines with J gene TRBJ2-5, with D perhaps assigned TRBD1 or TRBD2 (5 bases each). Germline CDR1 and CDR2: MNHEY and SMNVEV (reference sequence). CDR3 length equals 14 residues. Trimming cost V 4 bases and J 2 bases, with 11 bases left between them. In nucleotides, the CDR3 is TGTGCCAGCAGTTACCGGGGCCTTCAAGAGACCCAGTACTTC. Translation: CASSYRGLQETQYF.

For the CDR3, the DNA is TGTGCCAGCAGCCCATCTCCGGGACAGGGTGTCACTGAAGCTTTCTTT. Translation: CASSPSPGQGVTEAFF. The chain has TRBV7-9 and TRBJ1-1; 9 bases match TRBD1. This CDR3 is built from 16 residues. Germline CDR1 reads SEHNR; CDR2 reads FQNEAQ (reference sequence). The V gene end was trimmed by 5 bases and the J gene end by 4 bases; junction bases not matched to a gene: 11.

The chain is built from TRBV6-6 and TRBJ1-2; perhaps TRBD1 as D (6 bases). The CDR3 runs 15 residues. Germline V lookup: CDR1 MNHNY, CDR2 SVGAGI (reference sequence). Trimming removed 3 bases from V and 4 bases from J, with 15 bases in between. CDR3: CASSYPPDSVYGYTF. In DNA, the CDR3 is TGTGCCAGCAGTTATCCACCGGACAGCGTCTATGGCTACACCTTC.

V and J are TRBV7-2 and TRBJ2-5; D not resolved. Trimming took off 5 bases at V and 1 base at J, with 14 bases between the two ends. The CDR3 has 15 amino acids. Per the germline V gene, CDR1 is SGHTA and CDR2 is FQGNSA. CDR3 region: CASSSLGRIQETQYF. The CDR3 bases are TGTGCCAGCAGCAGCCTTGGACGAATCCAAGAGACCCAGTACTTC. The whole variable domain, remainder taken from reference TRBV7-2 and TRBJ2-5, is GAGVSQSPSNKVTEKGKDVELRCDPISGHTALYWYRQSLGQGLEFLIYFQGNSAPDKSGLPSDRFSAERTGGSVSTLTIQRTQQEDSAVYLCASSSLGRIQETQYFGPGTRLLVL.

The chain recombines TRBV19 with TRBJ1-6, with no clear D. Germline loops: CDR1 LNHDA, CDR2 SQIVND (reference sequence). The V gene lost 7 bases and the J gene lost 5 bases, with 15 bases spanning the gap. The CDR3 runs 15 residues. The CDR3 DNA is TGTGCCAGTATAAAGTATCGGCCAAATAATTCACCCCTCCACTTT. Protein: CASIKYRPNNSPLHF. Supplemented by reference TRBV19 and TRBJ1-6, the full variable domain reads DGGITQSPKYLFRKEGQNVTLSCEQNLNHDAMYWYRQDPGQGLRLIYYSQIVNDFQKGDIAEGYSVSREKKESFPLTVTSAQKNPTAFYLCASIKYRPNNSPLHFGNGTRLTVT.

The V call is TRBV19, the J call TRBJ1-2; a possible D gene is TRBD1 (5 bases). The CDR3 is made up of 12 amino acids. Germline V gene lookup returns CDR1 LNHDA and CDR2 SQIVND (reference sequence). With 7 bases removed from V and 4 bases from J, the gap between germline ends came to 10 bases. The CDR3 DNA follows: TGTGCCAGTACCCAGGGACTCTATGGCTACACCTTC. The encoded protein is CASTQGLYGYTF.

This clone has only one observation. The chain uses TRBV29-1 and TRBJ2-7, with 9 bases aligning to TRBD1. Germline loops: CDR1 SQVTM, CDR2 ANQGSEA. The CDR3 spans 13 residues. V gave up 7 bases and J gave up 2 bases; unmatched junction bases: 6. CDR3 nucleotide sequence: TGCAGCGGGCTACAGGGGGCGACCTACGAGCAGTACTTC. Translated, it gives CSGLQGATYEQYF.

The chain joins TRBV29-1 to TRBJ1-2; no reliable D call. The CDR3 sequence is 11 residues long. V was shortened by 2 bases and J by 8 bases, with 9 bases between the two germline ends. The germline CDR1 and CDR2 sequences are SQVTM and ANQGSEA. CDR3 nucleotides: TGCAGCGTTGAAAGGACCGTGGGCTACACCTTC. Its translation is CSVERTVGYTF.

The rearrangement uses TRBV7-2 and TRBJ2-7, with a possible D match to TRBD1 (7 bases). The ends were cut back, 5 bases at V and 6 bases at J, with 14 bases in the middle. Germline V gives CDR1 SGHTA, CDR2 FQGNSA. There are 13 residues in the CDR3. The CDR3 region is CASSLRGVGEQYF. In DNA, the CDR3 is TGTGCCAGCAGCCTCAGGGGGGTCGGCGAGCAGTACTTC.

This rearrangement joins TRBV5-1 to TRBJ1-2; possible D gene TRBD1, 5 bases. The CDR3 is 15 amino acids. Germline CDR1 SGHRS, CDR2 YFSETQ. V lost 4 bases and J 4 bases, leaving 17 bases between the germline ends. CDR3 sequence (DNA): TGCGCCAGCAGCCCCCGCGGGGACTCAACCTATGGCTACACCTTC. Protein product: CASSPRGDSTYGYTF.

In the case of this clone: At one of its ends the junction is not consistent with the germline gene, which may arise from a read error. V usage is TRBV19 and J usage is TRBJ1-2, with 7 bases identical to TRBD1. This CDR3 spans 14 amino acids. Germline CDR1 is LNHDA and CDR2 is SQIVND (reference sequence). CDR3 nucleotide sequence: TGTGCCAGTAGTGGACAGGTCCGCACTTATGACTACACCTTC. This translates into CASSGQVRTYDYTF.

The chain has TRBV5-1 and TRBJ2-2, with 10 bases that match TRBD1. Trimming removed 4 bases from V and 1 base from J; junction bases left unmatched: 7. Germline CDR1 reads SGHRS; CDR2 reads YFSETQ. The CDR3 spans 17 residues. The CDR3 region has the DNA TGCGCCAGCAGCGCGGACAGGGGGTCGAGGAACACCGGGGAGCTGTTTTTT. It yields the protein CASSADRGSRNTGELFF.

The rearrangement joins TRBV5-4 to TRBJ2-1, with 9 bases matching TRBD2. The CDR3 has 15 amino acids. Per germline, CDR1 SGHNT and CDR2 YYREEE (reference sequence). With 2 bases clipped from V and 8 bases from J, the junction kept 8 bases outside the gene matches. In DNA form, the CDR3 reads TGTGCCAGCAGCTTAAATAGCGGGGGTAGGGATGAGCAGTTCTTC. It is translated as CASSLNSGGRDEQFF.

To note about this clone: The sample contains more than one DNA sequence encoding this CDR3. The chain has TRBV7-9 and TRBJ1-1; D ambiguous. Germline CDR1 SEHNR, CDR2 FQNEAQ (reference sequence). V lost 5 bases, J lost 8 bases, and 12 bases lay in between. CDR3 length: 12 amino acids. The CDR3 DNA reads as TGTGCCAGCAGCCCACCGGGCCGAGAAGCTTTCTTT. Translation gives CASSPPGREAFF.

The rearrangement joins TRBV6-1 to TRBJ1-5; no firm D call. Germline values: CDR1 MNHNS, CDR2 SASEGT. CDR3 length: 15 residues. V was shortened by 7 bases and J by 0 bases, with 13 bases between the two germline ends. CDR3 protein: CASKPPIFSNQPQHF. CDR3 nucleotide sequence: TGTGCCAGCAAGCCCCCTATTTTTAGCAATCAGCCCCAGCATTTT.

The chain links TRBV9 to TRBJ2-7, with TRBD1 matching over 9 bases. The V gene end was trimmed by 3 bases and the J gene end by 4 bases; junction bases not matched to a gene: 14. The CDR3 loop spans 17 amino acids. The germline gives CDR1 SGDLS, CDR2 YYNGEE. The CDR3 loop reads CASSGPTGQGPRYEQYF. Written as DNA, the CDR3 is TGTGCCAGCAGCGGACCAACAGGACAGGGGCCGCGGTACGAGCAGTACTTC.

Remarks on this clone: Different DNA sequences within this sample yield the same CDR3. The chain couples TRBV2 to TRBJ2-5; D may be TRBD2 (6 bases). CDR1 is SNHLY and CDR2 is FYNNEI in the germline V gene. The V and J ends lost 5 bases and 2 bases respectively, with 9 bases between them. The CDR3 totals 13 residues. Here the CDR3 reads CASSRDSQETQYF. The DNA of the CDR3 is TGTGCCAGCAGTCGGGACTCACAAGAGACCCAGTACTTC.

The V call is TRBV21-1, the J call TRBJ1-3. TRBV21-1 corresponds to a pseudogene. CDR3 size: 16 residues. The CDR3 sequence: CASSTARGGTGNTIYF. DNA of the CDR3: TGTGCCAGCAGCACGGCACGGGGGGGGACTGGAAACACCATATATTTT.

The gene calls are TRBV10-3 and TRBJ2-2; possibly TRBD1 for D (6 bases). This CDR3 is built from 17 residues. The germline V gene encodes CDR1 ENHRY and CDR2 SYGVKD. Trimming removed 0 bases at V and 4 bases at J, with 15 bases between. CDR3: CAISESIGRGTTGELFF. CDR3 bases: TGTGCCATCAGTGAGTCCATAGGCAGGGGTACCACCGGGGAGCTGTTTTTT.

V and J are TRBV5-4 and TRBJ2-3; D ambiguous. Germline V gene sequence: CDR1 SGHNT, CDR2 YYREEE (reference sequence). The CDR3 covers 15 residues. Trimming took 0 bases from V and 0 from J, leaving 8 bases between them. In DNA, the CDR3 is TGTGCCAGCAGCTTGGATGTGGGAAGCACAGATACGCAGTATTTT. Translating gives CASSLDVGSTDTQYF.

The chain combines TRBV5-4 with TRBJ2-3, with D perhaps matching TRBD1 (5 bases). Deletions cut 4 bases from V and 2 bases from J, with 11 bases between. The CDR3 has 14 amino acids. Germline-derived CDR1 and CDR2 are SGHNT and YYREEE (reference sequence). The CDR3: CASSPDRYTDTQYF. The DNA of the CDR3 is TGTGCCAGCAGCCCCGACAGATACACAGATACGCAGTATTTT.

V gene TRBV10-3 combines with J gene TRBJ2-7, with no clear D. The CDR3 is 13 residues long. Germline V gene sequence: CDR1 ENHRY, CDR2 SYGVKD. The ends were cut back, 3 bases at V and 7 bases at J, with 13 bases in the middle. Written as DNA, the CDR3 is TGTGCCATCAGTGATATCTGGTCAAGGGAGCAGTACTTC. Translating it yields CAISDIWSREQYF.

The chain joins TRBV7-9 to TRBJ2-7, with TRBD2 matching 15 bases. This CDR3 spans 15 amino acids. The ends lost 5 bases at V and 7 bases at J; junction bases unmatched: 6. Germline CDR1 and CDR2: SEHNR and FQNEAQ (reference sequence). The chain's CDR3 is CASSIGTSGRREQYF. CDR3 nucleotide sequence: TGTGCCAGCAGCATAGGGACTAGCGGGAGGCGAGAGCAGTACTTC.